The T cell receptor beta chain described here comes from a study of blood T cells in healthy people across ages. This clonotype was seen a few times. Antigen specificity is unknown. Given a much more abundant clone one base away, this may be a read error. The CDR3 runs to 15 residues. Germline CDR1 and CDR2: MDHEN and SYDVKM. Trimming took 3 bases from V and 11 from J; bases not matched to a gene: 13. Then a second PCR, running about 7 to 11 cycles, was carried out with a sample-barcoded 5' primer and a J-beta primer mix. Each of the cDNA molecules was tagged by a template-switch adaptor with 12 random nucleotides. CDR3-containing paired-end reads numbered at least 2.5 million in each sample. Using its own MiXCR run on the 5' RACE reads, TCRdb lists one record per CDR3 protein. The profile shows about 970,000 distinct CDR3 sequences, around 54% of them singletons. Study results and limitations: In long-lived donors, naive CD4+ cell counts and diversity exceeded those of aged donors.

The chain has TRBV28 and TRBJ2-5; TRBD2 aligns across 9 bases. Source material: blood. This clonotype was obtained from an older woman in good health. The CDR3 reads CASSFGGGESNEQYF. The CDR3 nucleotides read TGTGCCAGCAGTTTCGGCGGGGGGGAGTCGAATGAGCAGTACTTC.